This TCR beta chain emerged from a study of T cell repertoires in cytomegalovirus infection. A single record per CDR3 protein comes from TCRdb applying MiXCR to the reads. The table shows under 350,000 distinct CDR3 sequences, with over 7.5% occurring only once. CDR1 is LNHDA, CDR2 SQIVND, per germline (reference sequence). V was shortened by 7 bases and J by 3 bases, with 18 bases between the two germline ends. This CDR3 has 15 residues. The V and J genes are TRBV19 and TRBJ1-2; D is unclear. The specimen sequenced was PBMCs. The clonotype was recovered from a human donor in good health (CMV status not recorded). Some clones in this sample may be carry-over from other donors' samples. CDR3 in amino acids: CASTRGGKTHYGYTF. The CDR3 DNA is TGTGCCAGTACCCGGGGAGGAAAGACCCACTATGGCTACACCTTC.